A single sample gave rise to the 9 T cell receptor beta chains below, sequenced in a study of blood T cells in healthy people across ages (dated by TCRdb to 2014 to 2015). Library prep was done by 5' RACE. Reads for this sample came from an Illumina HiSeq 2500. A second roughly 6 to 11 cycle PCR used a sample-barcoded 5' primer and a J-beta primer mix. TCRdb reran the public reads through fastp at Q25 and MiXCR, keeping productive beta chains. CDR3 protein sequences are deduplicated, and each keeps its most common genes and DNA. Within this sample are about 1 million distinct CDR3 sequences, with about 25% of them counted one time only. Around 0.75% of the sample comes from the top ten. The same sample was also studied in work on T cells of mothers and their children.

The sample was blood. These receptors all stem from a girl aged 2 to 9 in good health.

In this sample, this clonotype turned up a few times. V and J are TRBV7-2 and TRBJ1-1, with D maybe TRBD1 (5 bases). CDR1 SGHTA and CDR2 FQGNSA come from the germline V gene. Trimming removed 4 bases from V and 2 bases from J, with 23 bases in between. The CDR3 runs to 18 residues. CDR3 protein: CASSSRDPTMTTNTEAFF. CDR3 nucleotides: TGTGCCAGCAGCTCGAGGGACCCAACCATGACTACCAACACTGAAGCTTTCTTT.

The count of this clonotype is one. The chain recombines TRBV29-1 with TRBJ2-2; D gene uncertain. V lost 8 bases, J lost 3 bases, and 13 bases lay in between. Germline lookup yields CDR1 SQVTM and CDR2 ANQGSEA. The CDR3 contains 13 residues. CDR3 residues: CSLVVPDTGELFF. CDR3 DNA sequence: TGCAGCTTAGTAGTTCCAGACACCGGGGAGCTGTTTTTT.

This clonotype appeared a few times. This chain connects TRBV18 to TRBJ1-4, with D maybe TRBD1 (6 bases). The V end lost 4 bases, the J end lost 8 bases, and 17 bases lay between the germline ends. CDR3 length: 15 amino acids. From germline, CDR1 is KGHSH and CDR2 LQKENI. The CDR3 DNA reads TGTGCCAGCTCACAACGACAGGACACAAACGAAAAACTGTTTTTT. This sequence encodes CASSQRQDTNEKLFF.

A few counts support this clonotype. J is TRBJ1-3 and V is TRBV6-5; perhaps TRBD1 as D (5 bases). V was clipped by 2 bases and J by 0 bases, with 11 bases between them. Germline CDR1 MNHEY, CDR2 SVGAGI. The CDR3 sequence is 16 residues long. The CDR3 loop reads CASSYQPGSSGNTIYF. CDR3 in DNA: TGTGCCAGCAGTTACCAACCAGGGAGCTCTGGAAACACCATATATTTT.

The sample holds a few counts of this clonotype. The chain is built from TRBV20-1 and TRBJ2-3; unclear D gene. The CDR3 runs 17 residues. Germline values: CDR1 DFQATT, CDR2 SNEGSKA (reference sequence). With 0 bases removed from V and 6 bases from J, the gap between germline ends came to 22 bases. CDR3 in DNA: TGCAGTGCTAGAGATCTAAACTTCAACCCCCCCTTGGATACGCAGTATTTT. Residues: CSARDLNFNPPLDTQYF.

CDR3 region: CSARGALNEKLFF. As DNA, the CDR3 is TGCAGCGCCAGGGGCGCCCTTAATGAAAAACTGTTTTTT. This chain links TRBV29-1 with TRBJ1-4; D might be TRBD1 (6 bases). Looked up from germline, CDR1 is SQVTM and CDR2 is ANQGSEA. CDR3 length: 13 amino acids. Trimming pared 7 bases from V and 4 bases from J, leaving 13 bases between.

Concerning this clonotype: The conserved phenylalanine or tryptophan normally closing the CDR3 is absent here, so this likely arose from a read error. The genes are TRBV4-1 and TRBJ2-7; TRBD1 agrees at 10 bases. Looked up from germline, CDR1 is MGHRA and CDR2 is YSYEKL. The J segment lost 3 bases and the V segment lost 1 base, leaving 3 bases of the junction unmatched. This CDR3 has 15 residues. CDR3 sequence reads: CASSQGDRGFYEQYL. In DNA form, the CDR3 reads TGCGCCAGCAGCCAAGGGGACAGGGGATTCTACGAGCAGTACCTC.

The V call is TRBV28, the J call TRBJ2-5; D uncertain. Per the germline V gene, CDR1 is MDHEN and CDR2 is SYDVKM. The CDR3 runs 13 residues. Trimming stripped 3 bases from V and 2 bases from J, with 7 bases between. The CDR3 bases are TGTGCCAGCAGTTTTGGCATACAAGAGACCCAGTACTTC. Translating gives CASSFGIQETQYF.

In this sample, this clonotype turned up a few times. This rearrangement joins TRBV2 to TRBJ2-2; D uncertain. Germline V CDR1 and CDR2: SNHLY, FYNNEI. V dropped 1 base and J dropped 4 bases, with 7 bases sitting between them. CDR3 length: 14 residues. The CDR3 is CASSEVWVTGELFF. The DNA of the CDR3 is TGTGCCAGCAGTGAAGTATGGGTCACCGGGGAGCTGTTTTTT.